The clone carrying this T cell receptor (beta chain) has a count of ten or more. What it binds is unknown. Co-extraction yielded RNA and DNA from around 20-30 mg of unsorted bulk tissue. Tumors were each sampled at five separate regions. The sample is drawn from a study of tumor-infiltrating lymphocytes in primary liver carcinoma. On the study more broadly: Tumor staging was T1-T3 N0M0; sizes spanned roughly 4.2 to 10 cm across.

General study points: Whereas tumor region pairs overlapped more, tumor-adjacent and tumor-blood pairs overlapped less. Only about 8-25% of top clones occurred in every one of the five tumor regions.

The CDR3 runs to 15 residues. The junction had 8 bases not matched to a gene; V was cut back by 5 bases and J by 4 bases. The input was approximately 500 ng total RNA; TCR beta cDNA was made from it with a constant-region primer. Employing slightly modified ARM-PCR, three nested multiplex PCR rounds were run, and these gave rise to the TCR beta libraries. The first two PCR rounds used TRBV1-TRBV30 forward primers with a C-beta reverse primer, nine to eleven cycles each. TCRdb recomputed calls from the multiplex PCR reads with MiXCR, one row per CDR3 protein. The sample includes about 78,000 distinct CDR3 sequences, roughly three quarters seen only once; the top ten take 25% to 35%.

V usage is TRBV12-3 or TRBV12-4 and J usage is TRBJ1-2, with TRBD1 matching over 9 bases. This TCR came from a middle-aged man with primary liver carcinoma and hepatitis B virus infection. The sequenced material came from liver tumor tissue from sampling region 4. Subset described: tumor region T4, right-lateral pole. CDR3 bases: TGTGCCAGCAGTCGTCCCGGGACAGGGAGCTATGGCTACACCTTC. The encoded protein is CASSRPGTGSYGYTF.